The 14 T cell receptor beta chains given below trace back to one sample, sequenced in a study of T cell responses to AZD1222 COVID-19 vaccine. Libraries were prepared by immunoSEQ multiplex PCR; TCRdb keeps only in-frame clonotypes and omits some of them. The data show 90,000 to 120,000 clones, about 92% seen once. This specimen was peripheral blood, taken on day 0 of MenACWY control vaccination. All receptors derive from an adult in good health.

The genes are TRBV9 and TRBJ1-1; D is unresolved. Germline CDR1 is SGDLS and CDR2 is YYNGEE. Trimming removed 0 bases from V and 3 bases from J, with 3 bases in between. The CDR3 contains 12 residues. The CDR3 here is CASSVADTEAFF. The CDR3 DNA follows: TGTGCCAGCAGCGTAGCGGACACTGAAGCTTTCTTT.

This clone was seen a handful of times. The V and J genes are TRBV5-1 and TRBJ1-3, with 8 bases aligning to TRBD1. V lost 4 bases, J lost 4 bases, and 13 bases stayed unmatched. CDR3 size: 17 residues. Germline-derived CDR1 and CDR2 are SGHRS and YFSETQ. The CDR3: CASSRSLPTGDGNTIYF. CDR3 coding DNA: TGCGCCAGCAGCCGTTCCCTCCCGACAGGGGACGGAAACACCATATATTTT. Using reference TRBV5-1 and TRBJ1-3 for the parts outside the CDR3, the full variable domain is KAGVTQTPRYLIKTRGQQVTLSCSPISGHRSVSWYQQTPGQGLQFLFEYFSETQRNKGNFPGRFSGRQFSNSRSEMNVSTLELGDSALYLCASSRSLPTGDGNTIYFGEGSWLTVV.

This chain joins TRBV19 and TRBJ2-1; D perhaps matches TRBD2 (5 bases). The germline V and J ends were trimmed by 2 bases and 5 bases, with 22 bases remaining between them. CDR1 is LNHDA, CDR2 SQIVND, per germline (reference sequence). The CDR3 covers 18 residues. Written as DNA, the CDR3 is TGTGCCAGTAGTATAAGGTTTACGGGAAAAGGAACCCACAATGAGCAGTTCTTC. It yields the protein CASSIRFTGKGTHNEQFF.

The chain's CDR3 is CASSYSWMDTGELFF. DNA for the CDR3: TGCGCCAGCAGTTACTCCTGGATGGACACCGGGGAGCTGTTTTTT. The J gene is TRBJ2-2, the V gene TRBV5-1; D unresolved. CDR3 length: 15 residues. CDR1 is SGHRS and CDR2 is YFSETQ in the germline V gene. V gave up 5 bases and J gave up 3 bases, with 14 bases separating them.

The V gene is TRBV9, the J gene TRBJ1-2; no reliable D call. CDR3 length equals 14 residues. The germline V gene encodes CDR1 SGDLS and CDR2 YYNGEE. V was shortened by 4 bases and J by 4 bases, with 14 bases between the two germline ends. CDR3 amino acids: CASSPSADIYGYTF. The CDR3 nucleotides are TGTGCCAGCAGCCCTAGTGCGGATATCTATGGCTACACCTTC.

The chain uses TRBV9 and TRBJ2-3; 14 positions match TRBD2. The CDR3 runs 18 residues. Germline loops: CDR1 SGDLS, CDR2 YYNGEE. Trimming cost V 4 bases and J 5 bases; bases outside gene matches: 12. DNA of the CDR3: TGTGCCAGCAGCCCTGGCGGACTAGCGGGGGGATCGGGAGATACGCAGTATTTT. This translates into CASSPGGLAGGSGDTQYF.

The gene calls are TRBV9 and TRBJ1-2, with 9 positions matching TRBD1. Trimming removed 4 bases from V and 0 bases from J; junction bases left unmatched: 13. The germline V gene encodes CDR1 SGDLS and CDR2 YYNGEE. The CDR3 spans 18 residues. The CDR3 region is CASSPGGTGYLANYGYTF. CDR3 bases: TGTGCCAGCAGCCCAGGAGGGACAGGGTACCTGGCTAACTATGGCTACACCTTC.

The CDR3 bases are TGTGCCAGCAGCCAAGATGGTACTAGCGGGGGGGGCAATGAGCAGTTCTTC. Encoded protein: CASSQDGTSGGGNEQFF. V and J are TRBV4-2 and TRBJ2-1; 13 positions agree with TRBD2. Per the germline V gene, CDR1 is LGHNA and CDR2 is YNFKEQ. V lost 0 bases and J lost 6; bases outside the gene matches: 5. The CDR3 extends over 17 amino acids.

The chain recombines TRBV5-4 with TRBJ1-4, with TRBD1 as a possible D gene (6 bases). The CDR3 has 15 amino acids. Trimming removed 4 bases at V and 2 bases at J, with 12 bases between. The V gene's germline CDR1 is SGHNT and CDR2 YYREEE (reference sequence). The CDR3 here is CASSGTGTTNEKLFF. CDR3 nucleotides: TGTGCCAGCAGCGGTACAGGGACGACTAATGAAAAACTGTTTTTT.

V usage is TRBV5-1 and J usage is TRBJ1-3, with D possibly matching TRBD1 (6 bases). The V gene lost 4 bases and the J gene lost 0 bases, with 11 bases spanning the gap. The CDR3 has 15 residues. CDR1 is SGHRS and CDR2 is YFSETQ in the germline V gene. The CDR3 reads CASSHGTLSGNTIYF. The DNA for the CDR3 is TGCGCCAGCAGCCACGGGACACTCTCTGGAAACACCATATATTTT.

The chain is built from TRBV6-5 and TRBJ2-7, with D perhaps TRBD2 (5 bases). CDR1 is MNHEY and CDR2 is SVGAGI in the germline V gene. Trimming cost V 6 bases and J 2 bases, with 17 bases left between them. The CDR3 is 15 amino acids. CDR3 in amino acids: CASRLIHRDTYEQYF. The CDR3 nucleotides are TGTGCCAGCAGGTTAATACACCGGGATACCTACGAGCAGTACTTC.

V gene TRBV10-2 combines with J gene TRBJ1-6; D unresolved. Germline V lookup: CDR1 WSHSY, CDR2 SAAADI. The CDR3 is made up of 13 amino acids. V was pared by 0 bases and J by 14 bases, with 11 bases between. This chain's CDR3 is CASSESPPQSLHF. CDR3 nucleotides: TGCGCCAGCAGTGAGTCCCCCCCTCAATCCCTCCACTTT.

The chain's CDR3 is CASSVAGAGSTDTQYF. Here the CDR3 DNA reads TGTGCCAGCAGCGTAGCGGGGGCGGGCTCCACAGATACGCAGTATTTT. The chain has TRBV9 and TRBJ2-3, with D possibly being TRBD1 or TRBD2 (6 bases each). Germline CDR1 and CDR2: SGDLS and YYNGEE. The CDR3 spans 16 residues. The V end lost 0 bases, the J end lost 2 bases, and 13 bases lay between the germline ends.

CDR3 in amino acids: CASSLDSAGGPHEQFF. CDR3 in DNA: TGCGCCAGCAGCTTGGATTCCGCGGGGGGGCCTCATGAGCAGTTCTTC. The rearrangement uses TRBV5-1 and TRBJ2-1; 9 positions agree with TRBD2. The J segment lost 8 bases and the V segment lost 0 bases, leaving 9 bases of the junction unmatched. The CDR3 totals 16 residues. CDR1 and CDR2 (germline): SGHRS, YFSETQ.